This TCR beta chain derives from a study of blood T cell repertoires in COVID-19. Study-level background: Sites across the United States, Italy and Spain contributed samples from acute and convalescent COVID-19. In each case, the material was cDNA or gDNA derived from T cells, B-cell-depleted T cells, or PBMCs.

CDR1 and CDR2 from the germline V gene are LNHNV and YYDKDF (reference sequence). V was shortened by 0 bases and J by 3 bases, with 5 bases between the two germline ends. The CDR3 is 13 amino acids. Original processing methods: Amplifying reference gene primers gave estimates of nucleated cell counts. Produced via immunoSEQ multiplex PCR; TCRdb's table is partial and in-frame only. V and J calls and clone size come straight from that table; D and trimming were deduced from the DNA. The sample holds about 53,000 clones, about 83% seen once. This receptor was identified in a man aged 50-60 years with acute or convalescent COVID-19. Sequenced input: peripheral blood. V is TRBV15 and J is TRBJ1-1, with no clear D. The CDR3 here is CATSRDEDTEAFF. The CDR3 nucleotides are TGTGCCACCAGCAGAGATGAGGACACTGAAGCTTTCTTT.